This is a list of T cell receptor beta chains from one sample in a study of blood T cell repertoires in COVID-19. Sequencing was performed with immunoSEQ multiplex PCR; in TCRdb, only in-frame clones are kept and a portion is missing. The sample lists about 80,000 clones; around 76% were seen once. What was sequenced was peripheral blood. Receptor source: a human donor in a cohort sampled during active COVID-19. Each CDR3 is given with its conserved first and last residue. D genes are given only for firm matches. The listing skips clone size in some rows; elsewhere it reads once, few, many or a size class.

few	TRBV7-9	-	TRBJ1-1	TGTGCCAGCACCTACAGGGTAGTGACTGAAGCTTTCTTT	CASTYRVVTEAFF
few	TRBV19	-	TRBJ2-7	TGTGCCAGTAGGCCCCCGGGTTCTTCGGGCGAGCAGTACTTC	CASRPPGSSGEQYF
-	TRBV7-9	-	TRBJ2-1	TGTGCCAGCAGCTTCGCCGGCTCCTACAATGAGCAGTTCTTC	CASSFAGSYNEQFF
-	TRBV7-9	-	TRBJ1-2	TGTGCCAGCAGCTCCCCCCAGGGAGGGAGCTATGGCTACACCTTC	CASSSPQGGSYGYTF
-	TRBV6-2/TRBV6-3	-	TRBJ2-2	TGTGCCAGCAGTTACTCGTCCCCAGGGGTCACCGGGGAGCTGTTTTTT	CASSYSSPGVTGELFF
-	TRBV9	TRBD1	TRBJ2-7	TGTGCCAGCAGCCCGATGACAGGGCACTACGAGCAGTACTTC	CASSPMTGHYEQYF
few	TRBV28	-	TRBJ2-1	TGTGCCAGCAGTTTTCGGGGGGCGCTAGGTCTGGACAATGAGCAGTTCTTC	CASSFRGALGLDNEQFF
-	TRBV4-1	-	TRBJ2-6	TGCGCCAGCAGCCTCCTTTCTGGGGCCAACGTCCTGACTTTC	CASSLLSGANVLTF
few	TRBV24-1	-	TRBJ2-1	TGTGCCACCAGTGATCCTTACAATGAGCAGTTCTTC	CATSDPYNEQFF
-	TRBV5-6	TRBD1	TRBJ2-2	TGTGCCAGCAGCTTGCTCCTGGACAGGGGTACCGGGGAGCTGTTTTTT	CASSLLLDRGTGELFF
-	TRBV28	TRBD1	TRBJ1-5	TGTGCCAGCAGTTTATCCCCGGGACAGAACAATCAGCCCCAGCATTTT	CASSLSPGQNNQPQHF
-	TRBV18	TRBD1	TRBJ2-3	TGTGCCAGCTCACCACCGTCACAGGGGGACGCAGATACGCAGTATTTT	CASSPPSQGDADTQYF
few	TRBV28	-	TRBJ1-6	TGTGCCAGCAGCCTTACAGGGTATTCACCCCTCCACTTT	CASSLTGYSPLHF
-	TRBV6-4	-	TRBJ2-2	TGTGCCAGCAGTTCAGGGTACACCGGGGAGCTGTTTTTT	CASSSGYTGELFF
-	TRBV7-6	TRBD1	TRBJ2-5	TGTGCCAGCAGCTTAAGCGCAGGGGGCTTAGAGACCCAGTACTTC	CASSLSAGGLETQYF
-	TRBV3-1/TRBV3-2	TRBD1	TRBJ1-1	TGTGCCAGCAGTACAGGGGGCGCCTTGAACACTGAAGCTTTCTTT	CASSTGGALNTEAFF
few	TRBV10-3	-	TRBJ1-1	TGTGCCTCCATGGGGAGGAACACTGAAGCTTTCTTT	CASMGRNTEAFF
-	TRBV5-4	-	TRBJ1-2	TGTGCCAGCAGCTTGAGGGACTTCCATTCCGGGAGAGACTATGGCTACACCTTC	CASSLRDFHSGRDYGYTF
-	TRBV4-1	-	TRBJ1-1	TGCGCCAGCAGCCGGAGCGGGGGGAGTACTGAAGCTTTCTTT	CASSRSGGSTEAFF
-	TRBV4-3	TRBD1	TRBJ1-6	TGCGCCACCGGACAGGGGGTTCATTCACCCCTCCACTTT	CATGQGVHSPLHF
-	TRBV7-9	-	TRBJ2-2	TGTGCCAGCAGCTCCCAGACTACCAGTAGTACCGGGGAGCTGTTTTTT	CASSSQTTSSTGELFF
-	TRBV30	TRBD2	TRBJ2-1	TGTGCCTGGAGTGTACGGGGGGGTTGGAATGAGCAGTTCTTC	CAWSVRGGWNEQFF
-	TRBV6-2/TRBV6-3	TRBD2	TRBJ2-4	TGTGCCAGCAGCCCCGGGGCTAGCGGGGAACTAGCCAAAAACATTCAGTACTTC	CASSPGASGELAKNIQYF
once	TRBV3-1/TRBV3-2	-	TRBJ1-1	TGTGCCAGCAGCCAAGCCCTGACTGAAGCTTTCTTT	CASSQALTEAFF
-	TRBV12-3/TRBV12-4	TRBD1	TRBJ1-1	TGTGCCAGCAGCATGACAGGGGGAGCTTTCTTT	CASSMTGGAFF
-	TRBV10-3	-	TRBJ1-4	TGTGCCATCAGCGTGGGGCTTGATCACACCGGTGAAAAACTGTTTTTT	CAISVGLDHTGEKLFF
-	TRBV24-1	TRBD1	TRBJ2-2	TGTGCCACCAGTGATTGGACAGGGCCAACCGGGGAGCTGTTTTTT	CATSDWTGPTGELFF
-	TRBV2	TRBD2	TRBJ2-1	TGTGCCAGCGTTAAAGCGGGAGCTGAGCAGTTCTTC	CASVKAGAEQFF
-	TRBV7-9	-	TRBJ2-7	TGTGCCAGCAGCCCGCCCGGGACACACTACGAGCAGTACTTC	CASSPPGTHYEQYF
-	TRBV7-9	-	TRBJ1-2	TGTGCCAGCAGCGTCAGTGGAGTGGGGGCTGACTATGGCTACACCTTC	CASSVSGVGADYGYTF
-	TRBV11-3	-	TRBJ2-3	TGTGCCAGCAGCTTCAGGGAAGATACGCAGTATTTT	CASSFREDTQYF
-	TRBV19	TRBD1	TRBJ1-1	TGTGCCAGTAGTATTGGGACAGGGGGCTGGATGAACACTGAAGCTTTCTTT	CASSIGTGGWMNTEAFF
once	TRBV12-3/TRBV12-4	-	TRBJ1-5	TGTGCCAGCAGCTTGCAGGGCCTGGAGCCCCAGCATTTT	CASSLQGLEPQHF
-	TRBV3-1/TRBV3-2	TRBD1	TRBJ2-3	TGTGCCAGCAGCCAAGATAAGGGACAGGGACAAGATACGCAGTATTTT	CASSQDKGQGQDTQYF
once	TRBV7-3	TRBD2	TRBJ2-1	TGTGCCAGCAGCCGGACTAGCGGGGGGGCCTATGAGCAGTTCTTC	CASSRTSGGAYEQFF
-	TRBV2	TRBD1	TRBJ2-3	TGTGCCAGCAGGGAACTTACAGGGGGAGTCACAGATACGCAGTATTTT	CASRELTGGVTDTQYF
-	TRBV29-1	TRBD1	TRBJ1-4	TGCAGCGTTGGTTACAGGGGGACTGAAAAACTGTTTTTT	CSVGYRGTEKLFF
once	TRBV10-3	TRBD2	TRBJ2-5	TGTGCCATCAGTGAGTGGATAGGGACTAGCGGGAGTGAGCCCGGGGAGACCCAGTACTTC	CAISEWIGTSGSEPGETQYF
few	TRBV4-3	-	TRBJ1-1	TGCGCCAGCAGCCAAATACGTACGGGGAACACTGAAGCTTTCTTT	CASSQIRTGNTEAFF
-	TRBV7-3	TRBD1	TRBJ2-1	TGTGCCAGCAGCTCTCAGGGGGATGAGCAGTTCTTC	CASSSQGDEQFF
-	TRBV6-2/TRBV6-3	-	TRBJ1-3	TGTGCCAGCAGTTACGGACAAAATGGAAACACCATATATTTT	CASSYGQNGNTIYF
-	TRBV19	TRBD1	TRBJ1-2	TGTGCCAGTATCAGGTCGGGACAGGGGGCTGATGGCTACACCTTC	CASIRSGQGADGYTF
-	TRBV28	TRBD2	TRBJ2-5	TGTGCCAGCAGTTTCGGGATAGCGGGGGAAGAGACCCAGTACTTC	CASSFGIAGEETQYF
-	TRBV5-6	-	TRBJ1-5	TGTGCCAGCAGCTACCGACAGTACAATCAGCCCCAGCATTTT	CASSYRQYNQPQHF
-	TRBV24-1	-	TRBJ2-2	TGTGCCACCGCCCGTCTAGACGGGGAGCTGTTTTTT	CATARLDGELFF
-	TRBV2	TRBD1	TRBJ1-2	TGTGCCAGCAGACCGGGACAGGGGGCCGACTATGGCTACACCTTC	CASRPGQGADYGYTF
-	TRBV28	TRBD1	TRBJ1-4	TGTGCCAGCACCAGGCCGGGACAGCCTACAACTAATGAAAAACTGTTTTTT	CASTRPGQPTTNEKLFF
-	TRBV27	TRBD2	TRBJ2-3	TGTGCCAGCAGTTTTTTAGCGGGAGTGGCAGATACGCAGTATTTT	CASSFLAGVADTQYF
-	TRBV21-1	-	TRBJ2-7	TGTGCCAGCAGCAAAGAGGGGACAGGGGATTACGAGCAGTACTTC	CASSKEGTGDYEQYF
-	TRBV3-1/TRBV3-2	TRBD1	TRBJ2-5	TGTGCCACCTTAGACAGGGTCGGCGAGACCCAGTACTTC	CATLDRVGETQYF
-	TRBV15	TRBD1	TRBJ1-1	TGTGCCACCAGCACCTACGCAGACAGGGGAGTCACTGAAGCTTTCTTT	CATSTYADRGVTEAFF
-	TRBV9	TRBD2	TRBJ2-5	TGTGCCAGCAGCGTTAGCGGGAGTGAACAAGAGACCCAGTACTTC	CASSVSGSEQETQYF
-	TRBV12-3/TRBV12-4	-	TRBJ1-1	TGTGCCAGCACCATGGACAGAATAGATGAAGCTTTCTTT	CASTMDRIDEAFF
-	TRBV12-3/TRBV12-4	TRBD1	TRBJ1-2	TGTGCCAGCAGGGACGACAGGGCGGGCTACACCTTC	CASRDDRAGYTF
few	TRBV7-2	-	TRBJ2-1	TGTGCCAGCAGCTTAAGGAGGCCCTACCAGAGCTCCTACAATGAGCAGTTCTTC	CASSLRRPYQSSYNEQFF
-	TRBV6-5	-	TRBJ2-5	TGTGCCAGCAGTCACAGGGAGTTGAGGGAGACCCAGTACTTC	CASSHRELRETQYF
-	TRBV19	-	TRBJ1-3	TGTGCCAGTAGTACCGCAGCGCGAGTAAGAAACACCATATATTTT	CASSTAARVRNTIYF
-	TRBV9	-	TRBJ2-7	TGTGCCAGCAGTCCGGCGGGTTTCGACGAGCAGTACTTC	CASSPAGFDEQYF
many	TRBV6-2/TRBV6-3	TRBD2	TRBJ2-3	TGTGCCAGCAGCGGGACTAGCGGGTTATTCACAGATACGCAGTATTTT	CASSGTSGLFTDTQYF